This T cell receptor beta chain is drawn from a study of cytomegalovirus exposure and HLA in healthy donors. PCR was performed using 60 Vbeta and 13 Jbeta primers. The assay was immunoSEQ multiplex PCR, and TCRdb's table has in-frame clones only and misses some. The data show over 95,000 clones, 74% seen once. Trimming took off 5 bases at V and 1 base at J, with 11 bases between the two ends. Germline V CDR1 and CDR2: SNHLY, FYNNEI. This CDR3 region has 15 residues. The source is a human donor in good health. V gene TRBV2 combines with J gene TRBJ2-2, with D perhaps matching TRBD2 (6 bases). Sequencing was done on a sample of PBMCs. The CDR3 sequence: CASSMGGLNTGELFF. The CDR3, as DNA: TGTGCCAGCAGTATGGGGGGATTGAACACCGGGGAGCTGTTTTTT.